The rows below give T cell receptor beta chains drawn from one sample of a study of brain metastases from non-small cell lung cancer. Produced via immunoSEQ multiplex PCR; TCRdb's table is partial and in-frame only. The sample carries about 1,200 clones, approximately 83% recorded once. Sequenced sample: tumor-adjacent normal tissue. The receptor source for this set is a donor aged 40 or over with non-small cell lung cancer. CDR3s include the opening cysteine and the closing phenylalanine or tryptophan. Fields, in order: V gene, J gene, clone size, D gene, CDR3 DNA, CDR3 protein. D genes are given only for firm matches. Some rows mark clone size as missing; the rest say once, few, many or name a class of expanded clone.

TRBV6-2/TRBV6-3	TRBJ1-5	once	-	TGTGCCAGCAGTTACAGAGACAGGAACAATCAGCCCCAGCATTTT	CASSYRDRNNQPQHF
TRBV7-9	TRBJ2-5	-	-	TGTGCCAGCAGCTTCAATCTAGGGACCGGTCGGGAGACCCAGTACTTC	CASSFNLGTGRETQYF
TRBV27	TRBJ1-6	-	-	TGTGCCAGCAGTTTGGGTTTAAATTCACCCCTTCACTTT	CASSLGLNSPLHF
TRBV7-3	TRBJ2-6	few	-	TGTGCCAGCAGCTTAAGAGCGCTAGCCTTCTCTGGGGCCAACGTCCTGACTTTC	CASSLRALAFSGANVLTF
TRBV30	TRBJ2-1	-	-	TGTGCCTGGTCAAGTAGCTCCTACAATGAGCAGTTCTTC	CAWSSSSYNEQFF
TRBV10-3	TRBJ2-6	-	-	TGTGCCATCCGTGGGGGGCAGGGGGTATACGCTGGGGCCAACGTCCTGACTTTC	CAIRGGQGVYAGANVLTF
TRBV13	TRBJ2-7	once	TRBD1	TGTACCAGCAGCCACAGGGACAGGGGGCAAGGGGAGCAGTACTTC	CTSSHRDRGQGEQYF
TRBV27	TRBJ2-7	-	-	TGTGCCAGCAGTTCCACGCTACGGGAGCAGTACTTC	CASSSTLREQYF
TRBV7-3	TRBJ2-7	once	TRBD2	TGTGCCAGCAGCCCTCTAGCGGGGGCCTACGAGCAGTACTTC	CASSPLAGAYEQYF
TRBV27	TRBJ1-2	-	-	TGTGCCAGCAGTCCGCCGGGACAAAAGGCTCACTTC	CASSPPGQKAHF
TRBV3-1/TRBV3-2	TRBJ2-2	-	-	TGTGCCAGCAGCCAGGGAGGACAACGGGAGCTGTTTTTT	CASSQGGQRELFF